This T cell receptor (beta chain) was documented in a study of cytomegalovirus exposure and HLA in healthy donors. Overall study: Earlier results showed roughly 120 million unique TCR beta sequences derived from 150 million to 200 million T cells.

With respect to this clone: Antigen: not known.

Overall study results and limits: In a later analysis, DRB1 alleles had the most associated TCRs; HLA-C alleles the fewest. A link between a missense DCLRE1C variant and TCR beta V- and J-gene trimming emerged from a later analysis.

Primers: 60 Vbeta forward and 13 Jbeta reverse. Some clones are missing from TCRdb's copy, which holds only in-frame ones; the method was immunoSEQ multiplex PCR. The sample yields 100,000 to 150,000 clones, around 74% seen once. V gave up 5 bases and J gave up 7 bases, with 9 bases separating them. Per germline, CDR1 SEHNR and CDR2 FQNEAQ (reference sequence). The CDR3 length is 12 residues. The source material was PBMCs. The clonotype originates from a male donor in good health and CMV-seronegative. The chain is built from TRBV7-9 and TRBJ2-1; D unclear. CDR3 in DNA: TGTGCCAGCAGCGTGACTCCGAATGAGCAGTTCTTC. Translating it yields CASSVTPNEQFF.